This TCR beta chain appears in the sequencing data of a study of cytomegalovirus exposure and HLA in healthy donors. Findings and limits, study-wide: Researchers reportedly found TCR beta sequences accurately predicted most subjects' HLA-A and HLA-B alleles. An analysis that was carried out later associated some 17,000 TCR beta sequences with HLA alleles at 0.05 false discovery rate. Analysis was carried out at a later point, and it linked a missense DCLRE1C variant to TCR beta V- and J-gene trimming. Links to common viral pathogens appeared, in a later analysis, for several of the most significant clusters.

With regard to this clone: Its antigen remains unknown.

It was with 60 Vbeta and 13 Jbeta primers that the PCR ran. Measured with immunoSEQ multiplex PCR; TCRdb has only the in-frame clones, and not every one. This sample yields some 130,000 clones, of which about 80% are seen a single time; about 2.2% belongs to the top ten. The sequenced sample was PBMCs. This sequence was found in a man aged 30 to 39 in good health and CMV-seronegative.

The CDR3 bases are TGCAGCGTTCCGGGACTAGCGGGAGGGCTAGATACGCAGTATTTT. Encoded protein: CSVPGLAGGLDTQYF. The J gene is TRBJ2-3, the V gene TRBV29-1; 16 bases are shared with TRBD2. Germline values: CDR1 SQVTM, CDR2 ANQGSEA. The V segment lost 5 bases and the J segment 5 bases; nucleotides outside the gene matches: 4. The CDR3 is 15 amino acids.